The T cell receptor beta chain described here comes from a study of OX40 agonist ivuxolimab in advanced cancers. Overall study context: Those enrolled were 80% to 85% male, with a mean age of about 66 years and ages from roughly 23 to 79.

CDR1 MGHDK and CDR2 SYGVNS come from the germline V gene. The length of the CDR3 is 11 residues. Between the trimmed V and J ends, which lost 2 bases and 7 bases, there was a span of 6 bases. This clone has just a few counts. Profiled with immunoSEQ multiplex PCR; TCRdb holds only in-frame clones, not every one. The sample lists around 70,000 clones; more than 65% were seen once. The sample in question was CD4+ or CD8+ T cells sorted from blood, obtained in a trial of the OX40 agonist ivuxolimab. The TCR originated in an adult with an advanced solid tumor such as melanoma, head and neck, liver or kidney cancer. V gene TRBV25-1 combines with J gene TRBJ2-7; D may be TRBD2 (5 bases). The CDR3 region is CASSEGGEQYF. The DNA for the CDR3 is TGTGCCAGCAGTGAAGGAGGTGAGCAGTACTTC.